This is a list of T cell receptor beta chains from one sample in a study of cytomegalovirus exposure and HLA in healthy donors. The protocol was immunoSEQ multiplex PCR, while the TCRdb copy is restricted to in-frame clones and leaves out a portion. The sample records about 160,000 clones, around 88% being singletons. The sample consisted of PBMCs. Every receptor here comes from a woman aged 18-30 years in good health and CMV-seronegative. CDR3s leave out the opening cysteine and the closing phenylalanine or tryptophan.

V,J,CDR3
TRBV4-1,TRBJ2-7,ASSIRPDSVSYEQY
TRBV19,TRBJ2-3,ASKGNRETDTQY
TRBV6-5,TRBJ1-6,ASRIFSYNSPLH
TRBV6-1,TRBJ2-3,ASSDRTGSTDTQY
TRBV6-5,TRBJ1-2,ASSSTSTGSYGYT
TRBV7-9,TRBJ2-3,ASSIQSTDTQY
TRBV27,TRBJ1-2,ASSSLQGNYGYT
TRBV5-8,TRBJ2-1,ASSFERGGSSYNEQF
TRBV21-1,TRBJ1-5,ASSSKGGKGQENGSNQPQH
TRBV5-1,TRBJ2-1,ASSLEGSGSPPGNEQF
TRBV7-8,TRBJ1-1,ASSLTNRGGTEAF
TRBV11-1,TRBJ1-3,ASSPASDGNTIY
TRBV10-3,TRBJ1-5,AISEGTENQPQH
TRBV27,TRBJ1-4,ASSNPRQGNEKLF
TRBV5-4,TRBJ1-2,ASSFGNRGGGYT
TRBV7-2,TRBJ2-6,ASSARTRSGANVLT
TRBV30,TRBJ2-3,VWSHTGSRADTQY
TRBV2,TRBJ2-3,ASRREGVGADTQY
TRBV27,TRBJ2-7,ASRAVQGGYMFDPSYEQY
TRBV11-2,TRBJ2-7,ASSPQGLVPSYEQY
TRBV7-2,TRBJ1-4,ASSLQEGAFYEKLF
TRBV4-1,TRBJ2-1,ASSQEASGSSYNEQF
TRBV5-6,TRBJ2-1,ASSLGLAGGPEF
TRBV5-1,TRBJ2-7,ASSPGEGKVDEQY
TRBV11-2,TRBJ1-4,ASSLATGAGEKLF
TRBV19,TRBJ2-7,ASSMTMGPYEQY
TRBV5-8,TRBJ2-7,ASSFSSGKSYEQY
TRBV27,TRBJ2-7,ASSSRGWNYEQY
TRBV7-9,TRBJ1-5,ASSLVGQPQH
TRBV27,TRBJ2-1,ASRRGPRYEQF
TRBV30,TRBJ1-6,AWSQRSSPLH
TRBV29-1,TRBJ1-1,SVADRGDTEAF
TRBV6-1,TRBJ1-2,ASSATGTRGMYGYT
TRBV18,TRBJ1-4,ASSPRSGIANEKLF
TRBV30,TRBJ2-7,AWSVKGEPRGYEQY
TRBV5-1,TRBJ1-5,ASSWTGLSNQPQH
TRBV2,TRBJ1-5,ASSDTAGGGQPQH
TRBV7-6,TRBJ1-2,ASSDGTEPLPSLGGYT
TRBV14,TRBJ2-7,ASSFLADLTGEQY
TRBV6-1,TRBJ1-2,ASSPTGRGYT
TRBV29-1,TRBJ2-7,SVEKDRADEQY
TRBV28,TRBJ1-3,ASTDSGGRSGNTIY
TRBV6-1,TRBJ2-7,ASRGTGSYEQY
TRBV10-3,TRBJ1-5,AISRTGSNQPQH
TRBV4-1,TRBJ2-3,ASSQLPLRGGRDTQY
TRBV19,TRBJ2-7,ASSMAQGAHEQY
TRBV9,TRBJ2-1,ASSPRLLAESYNEQF
TRBV19,TRBJ2-3,ASSGRGKSTDTQY
TRBV27,TRBJ2-1,ASSLLAGYDSYNEQF
TRBV7-2,TRBJ2-5,ASSSSTGTETQY
TRBV7-9,TRBJ2-6,ASSLALAGANVLT
TRBV27,TRBJ1-2,ASTPDLRGGYT
TRBV6-6,TRBJ2-1,ASSLAGARSYNEQF
TRBV27,TRBJ2-5,ASSVGGTGGETQY